The rows below give T cell receptor beta chains drawn from one sample of a study of blood T cell repertoires in COVID-19. Clones were sequenced by immunoSEQ multiplex PCR, and TCRdb holds only the in-frame ones, with some missing. There are about 430,000 clones in the sample; 88% occur only once, and roughly 1.4% lies in the top ten. What was sequenced was PBMCs or T cells enriched from blood (not recorded which). The receptors derive from a woman under 30 who had been exposed to COVID-19. Each CDR3 is given with its conserved first and last residue. A D gene is named only where the DNA matches it firmly. Expanded clones are given a class, and other clones once, few, many or no size at all.

abundance	d_gene	v_gene	len	j_gene	CDR3nt	CDR3aa
NA	NA	TRBV28	18	TRBJ2-1	TGTGCCAGCAGTTTATCCCCATTCCGGGTCTTTGGAGTGGATGAGCAGTTCTTC	CASSLSPFRVFGVDEQFF
NA	NA	TRBV14	12	TRBJ2-5	TGTGCCAGCAGCTTAGTCCCAGAGACCCAGTACTTC	CASSLVPETQYF
NA	TRBD2	TRBV7-6	16	TRBJ2-1	TGTGCCAGCAGCCCAGTAGGGACTAGCGGATACAATGAGCAGTTCTTC	CASSPVGTSGYNEQFF
NA	NA	TRBV4-3	15	TRBJ1-5	TGCGCCAGCAGCCAAGATCTGAGGGACAATCAGCCCCAGCATTTT	CASSQDLRDNQPQHF
few	NA	TRBV27	11	TRBJ1-5	TGTGCCAGCCCCGCGAATCAGCCCCAGCATTTT	CASPANQPQHF
NA	NA	TRBV19	14	TRBJ2-1	TGTGCCAGTAGTATTGTTCACTCCTACAATGAGCAGTTCTTC	CASSIVHSYNEQFF
NA	TRBD1	TRBV6-5	15	TRBJ1-2	TGTGCCAGCAGCAAAAAGACAGGGGGCAACTATGGCTACACCTTC	CASSKKTGGNYGYTF
NA	NA	TRBV6-5	12	TRBJ1-1	TGTGCCAGCAGTTATCGGGGGGGTGAAGCTTTCTTT	CASSYRGGEAFF
NA	TRBD1	TRBV7-9	16	TRBJ1-1	TGTGCCAGCAGCCTAGACCCGGGACAGGGAGGCGCTGAAGCTTTCTTT	CASSLDPGQGGAEAFF
NA	TRBD1	TRBV29-1	13	TRBJ2-7	TGCAGCATAGGACAGGGAAGGGCCTACGAGCAGTACTTC	CSIGQGRAYEQYF
NA	TRBD1	TRBV5-1	14	TRBJ1-4	TGCGCCAGCAGCCCAGACAGGGGACATGAAAAACTGTTTTTT	CASSPDRGHEKLFF
NA	NA	TRBV10-3	15	TRBJ1-5	TGTGCCATCAGTGACGGGGGAGGGAGCAATCAGCCCCAGCATTTT	CAISDGGGSNQPQHF
NA	TRBD1	TRBV6-5	15	TRBJ1-1	TGTGCCAGCAGTTTCAACCCGGGACAGGGCACTGAAGCTTTCTTT	CASSFNPGQGTEAFF
NA	NA	TRBV28	14	TRBJ2-3	TGTGCCAGCAGTTGGAGGGGTCTACCAGATACGCAGTATTTT	CASSWRGLPDTQYF
NA	TRBD1	TRBV4-3	15	TRBJ2-7	TGCGCCAGCAGCCTCGGGGCAGGGGGAACCTACGAGCAGTACTTC	CASSLGAGGTYEQYF
NA	NA	TRBV21-1	17	TRBJ1-5	TGTCCCAGACAAACGTTTGACAGGGGGAATATAGATCAGCCCCAGCATTTT	CPRQTFDRGNIDQPQHF